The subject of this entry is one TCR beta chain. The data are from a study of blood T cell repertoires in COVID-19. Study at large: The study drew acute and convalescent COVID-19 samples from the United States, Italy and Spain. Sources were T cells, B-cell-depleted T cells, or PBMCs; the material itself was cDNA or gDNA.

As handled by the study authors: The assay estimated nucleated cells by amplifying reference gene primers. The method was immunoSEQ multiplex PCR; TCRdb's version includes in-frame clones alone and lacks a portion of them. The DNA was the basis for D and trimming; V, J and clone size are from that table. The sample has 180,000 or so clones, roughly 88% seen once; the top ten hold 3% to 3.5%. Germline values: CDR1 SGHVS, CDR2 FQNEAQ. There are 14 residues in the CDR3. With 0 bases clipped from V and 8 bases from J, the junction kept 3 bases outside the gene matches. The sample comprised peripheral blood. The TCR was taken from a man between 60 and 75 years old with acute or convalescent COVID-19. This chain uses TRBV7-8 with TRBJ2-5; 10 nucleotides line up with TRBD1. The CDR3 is CASSLARDRGTQYF. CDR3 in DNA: TGTGCCAGCAGCTTAGCGCGGGACAGGGGCACCCAGTACTTC.